The sequence of this TCR beta chain was determined in a study of response to subunit inactivated influenza vaccine. Study-level points and caveats: That few new T cells are recruited by each seasonal influenza vaccination was the authors' suggestion.

This clonotype was observed a handful of times. The antigen remains undetermined. TCRdb ran MiXCR on the RT-PCR reads and lists one entry per CDR3 protein. The profile shows hundreds of thousands of distinct CDR3 sequences, 10% to 15% of them singletons. CDR1 MNHEY and CDR2 SVGEGT come from the germline V gene. This CDR3 spans 14 amino acids. The J segment lost 3 bases and the V segment lost 6 bases, leaving 8 bases of the junction unmatched. The source material was PBMCs from blood, sampled on the day of vaccination. The chain links TRBV6-2 or TRBV6-3 to TRBJ2-7, with TRBD1 matching 7 bases. The source is a man between 45 and 60 years old who received an inactivated influenza vaccine. CDR3 sequence (DNA): TGTGCCAGCAGACTCCGGACAGGCTTCTACGAGCAGTACTTC. Translating gives CASRLRTGFYEQYF.